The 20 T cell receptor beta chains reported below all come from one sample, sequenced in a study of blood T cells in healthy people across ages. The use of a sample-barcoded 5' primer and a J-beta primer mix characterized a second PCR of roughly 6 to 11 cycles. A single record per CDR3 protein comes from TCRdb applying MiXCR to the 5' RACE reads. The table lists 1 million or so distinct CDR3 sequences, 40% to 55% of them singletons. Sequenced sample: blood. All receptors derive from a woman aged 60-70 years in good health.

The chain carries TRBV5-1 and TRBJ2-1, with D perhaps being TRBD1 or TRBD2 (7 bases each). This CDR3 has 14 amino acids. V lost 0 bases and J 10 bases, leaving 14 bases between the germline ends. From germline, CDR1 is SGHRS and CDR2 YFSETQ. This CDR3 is CASSLAGGAREQFF. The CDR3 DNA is TGCGCCAGCAGCTTGGCAGGGGGGGCCAGAGAGCAGTTCTTC.

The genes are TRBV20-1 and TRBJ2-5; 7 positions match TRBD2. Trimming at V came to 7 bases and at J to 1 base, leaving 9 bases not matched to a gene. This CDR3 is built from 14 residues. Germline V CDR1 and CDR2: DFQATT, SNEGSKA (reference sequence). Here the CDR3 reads CSGPTRESQETQYF. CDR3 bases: TGCAGTGGGCCGACGCGGGAGAGCCAAGAGACCCAGTACTTC.

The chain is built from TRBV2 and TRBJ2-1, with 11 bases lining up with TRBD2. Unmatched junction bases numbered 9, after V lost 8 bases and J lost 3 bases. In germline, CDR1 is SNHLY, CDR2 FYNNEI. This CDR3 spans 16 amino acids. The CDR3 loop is CASLIHTSGSYNEQFF. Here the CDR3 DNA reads TGTGCCAGCCTGATTCACACTAGCGGGAGCTACAATGAGCAGTTCTTC.

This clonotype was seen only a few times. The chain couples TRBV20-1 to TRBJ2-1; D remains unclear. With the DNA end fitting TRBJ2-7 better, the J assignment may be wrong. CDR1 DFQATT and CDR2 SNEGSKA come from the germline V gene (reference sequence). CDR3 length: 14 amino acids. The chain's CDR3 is CSANPTTAYNEQYF. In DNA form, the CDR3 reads TGCAGTGCTAATCCCACAACAGCCTACAATGAGCAGTACTTC.

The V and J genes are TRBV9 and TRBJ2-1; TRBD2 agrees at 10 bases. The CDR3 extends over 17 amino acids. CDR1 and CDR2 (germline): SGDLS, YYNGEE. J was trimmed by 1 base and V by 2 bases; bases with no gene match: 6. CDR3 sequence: CASSVSEREGSYNEQFF. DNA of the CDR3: TGTGCCAGCAGCGTCTCTGAGCGGGAGGGGTCCTACAATGAGCAGTTCTTC.

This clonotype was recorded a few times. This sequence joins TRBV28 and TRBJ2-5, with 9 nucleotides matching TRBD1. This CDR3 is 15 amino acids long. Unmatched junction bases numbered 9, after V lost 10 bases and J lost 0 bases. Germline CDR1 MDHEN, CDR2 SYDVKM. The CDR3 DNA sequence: TGTGCCACCTCTGGGACAGGGAAGGACCAAGAGACCCAGTACTTC. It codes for CATSGTGKDQETQYF.

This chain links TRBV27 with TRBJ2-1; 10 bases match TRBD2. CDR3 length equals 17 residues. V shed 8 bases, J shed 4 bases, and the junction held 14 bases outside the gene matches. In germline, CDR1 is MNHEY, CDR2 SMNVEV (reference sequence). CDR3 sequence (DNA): TGTGCCAGCGGCTTAACGGGACTAGCGCAAACTTACAATGAGCAGTTCTTC. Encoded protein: CASGLTGLAQTYNEQFF.

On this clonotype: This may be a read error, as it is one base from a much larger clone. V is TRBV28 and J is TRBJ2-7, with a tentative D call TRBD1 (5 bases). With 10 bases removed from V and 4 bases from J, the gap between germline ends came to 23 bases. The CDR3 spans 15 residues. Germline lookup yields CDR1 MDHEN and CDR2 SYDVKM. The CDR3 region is CATCATGIKGYEQYF. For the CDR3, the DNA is TGTGCCACCTGCGCTACGGGCATCAAGGGGTACGAGCAGTACTTC.

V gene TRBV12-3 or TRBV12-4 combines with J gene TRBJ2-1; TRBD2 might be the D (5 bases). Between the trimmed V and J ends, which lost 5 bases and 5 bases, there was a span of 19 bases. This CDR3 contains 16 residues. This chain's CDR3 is CASSPGLVRPNNEQFF. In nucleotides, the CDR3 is TGTGCCAGCAGTCCAGGACTTGTACGACCAAACAATGAGCAGTTCTTC.

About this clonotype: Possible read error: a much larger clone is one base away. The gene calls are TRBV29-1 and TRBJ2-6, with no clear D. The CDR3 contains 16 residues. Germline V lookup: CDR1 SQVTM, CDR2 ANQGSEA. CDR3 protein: CSVEDRSRSGTNVLTF. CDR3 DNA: TGCAGCGTTGAAGACAGGTCCCGCTCTGGGACCAACGTCCTGACTTTC.

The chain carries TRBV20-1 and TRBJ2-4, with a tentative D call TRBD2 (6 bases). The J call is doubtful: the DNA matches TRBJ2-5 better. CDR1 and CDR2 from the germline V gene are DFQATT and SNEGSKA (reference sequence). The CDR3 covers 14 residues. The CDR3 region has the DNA TGCAGTGCTAGAGAGGGGGGTGGGGGAGAGACCCAGTACTTC. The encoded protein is CSAREGGGGETQYF.

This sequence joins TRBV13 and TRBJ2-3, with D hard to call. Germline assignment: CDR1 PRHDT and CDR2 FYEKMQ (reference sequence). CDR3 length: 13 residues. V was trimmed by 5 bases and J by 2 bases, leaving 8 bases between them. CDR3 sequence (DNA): TGTGCCAGCAGCCCCCCCTACACAGATACGCAGTATTTT. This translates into CASSPPYTDTQYF.

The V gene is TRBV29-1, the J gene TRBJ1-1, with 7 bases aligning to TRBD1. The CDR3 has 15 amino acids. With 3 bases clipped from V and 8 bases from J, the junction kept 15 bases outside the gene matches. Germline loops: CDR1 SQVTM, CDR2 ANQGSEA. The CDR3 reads CSVDAASDRRIEAFF. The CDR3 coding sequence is TGCAGCGTTGATGCGGCCTCGGACAGGCGAATCGAAGCTTTCTTT.

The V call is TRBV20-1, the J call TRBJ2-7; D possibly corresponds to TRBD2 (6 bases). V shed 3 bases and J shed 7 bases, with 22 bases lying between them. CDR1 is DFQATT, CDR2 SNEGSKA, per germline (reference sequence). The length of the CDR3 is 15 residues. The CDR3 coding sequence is TGCAGTGCTAGGGCGAATAGCGGCGAACACAATGAGCAGTACTTC. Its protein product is CSARANSGEHNEQYF.

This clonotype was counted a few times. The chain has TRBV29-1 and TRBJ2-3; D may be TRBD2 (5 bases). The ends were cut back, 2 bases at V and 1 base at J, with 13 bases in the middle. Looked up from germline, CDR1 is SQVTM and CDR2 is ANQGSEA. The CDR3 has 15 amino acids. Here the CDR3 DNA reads TGCAGCGTTGAAATCGAGGGAGTGCGCACAGATACGCAGTATTTT. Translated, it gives CSVEIEGVRTDTQYF.

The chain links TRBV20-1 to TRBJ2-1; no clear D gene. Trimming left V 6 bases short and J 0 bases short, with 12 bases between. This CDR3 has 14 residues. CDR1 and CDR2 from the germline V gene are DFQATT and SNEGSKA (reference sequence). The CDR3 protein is CSAPKAASYNEQFF. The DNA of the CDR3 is TGCAGTGCCCCGAAGGCAGCCTCCTACAATGAGCAGTTCTTC.

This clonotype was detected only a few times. In DNA form, the CDR3 reads TGCAGCGGCGGACAGGGTAACACTGAAGCTTTCTTT. This codes for CSGGQGNTEAFF. The chain carries TRBV29-1 and TRBJ1-1, with 8 positions matching TRBD1. V was pared by 7 bases and J by 2 bases, with 3 bases of the junction left unmatched. There are 12 residues in the CDR3. The germline V gene has CDR1 SQVTM and CDR2 ANQGSEA. The variable domain in full, with the rest retrieved from reference TRBV29-1 and TRBJ1-1, is SAVISQKPSRDICQRGTSLTIQCQVDSQVTMMFWYRQQPGQSLTLIATANQGSEATYESGFVIDKFPISRPNLTFSTLTVSNMSPEDSSIYLCSGGQGNTEAFFGQGTRLTVV.

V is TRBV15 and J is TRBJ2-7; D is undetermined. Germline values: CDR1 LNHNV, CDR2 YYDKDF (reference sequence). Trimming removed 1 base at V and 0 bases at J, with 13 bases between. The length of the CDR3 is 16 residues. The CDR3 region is CATSRAPAVSSYEQYF. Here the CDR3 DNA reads TGTGCCACCAGCAGAGCACCCGCGGTTAGCTCCTACGAGCAGTACTTC.

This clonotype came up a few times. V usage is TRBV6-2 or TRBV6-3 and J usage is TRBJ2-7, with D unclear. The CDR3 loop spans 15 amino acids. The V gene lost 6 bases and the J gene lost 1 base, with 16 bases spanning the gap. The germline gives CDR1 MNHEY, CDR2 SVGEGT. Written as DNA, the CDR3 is TGTGCCAGCAGACCACCTCTCCGAAAGTCCTACGAGCAGTACTTC. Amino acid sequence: CASRPPLRKSYEQYF.

The CDR3 DNA reads as TGTGCTAGTGGTTTGGCAACAGCATCTAGCACAGATACGCAGTATTTT. Encoded protein: CASGLATASSTDTQYF. This chain connects TRBV12-5 to TRBJ2-3, with no clear D. Germline V lookup: CDR1 LGHNT, CDR2 FRNRAP. This CDR3 contains 16 residues. V lost 1 base and J lost 0, with 11 bases in between.